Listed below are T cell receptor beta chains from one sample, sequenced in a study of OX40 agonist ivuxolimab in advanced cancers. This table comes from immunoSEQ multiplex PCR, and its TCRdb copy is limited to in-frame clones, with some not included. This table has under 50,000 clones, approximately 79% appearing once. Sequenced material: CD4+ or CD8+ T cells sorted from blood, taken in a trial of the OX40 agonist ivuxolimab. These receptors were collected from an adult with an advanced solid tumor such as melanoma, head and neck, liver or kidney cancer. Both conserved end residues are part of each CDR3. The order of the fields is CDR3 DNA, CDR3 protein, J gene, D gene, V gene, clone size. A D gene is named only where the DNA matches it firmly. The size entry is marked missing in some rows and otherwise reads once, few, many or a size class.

TGTGCCAGCTCTCCCAGACAGGGCGCGAACAACGAGCAGTACTTC | CASSPRQGANNEQYF | TRBJ2-7 | TRBD1 | TRBV18 | .
TGTGCCAGCCCGGGTATAGAGAAAAACAATGAGCAGTTCTTC | CASPGIEKNNEQFF | TRBJ2-1 | . | TRBV2 | once
TGCGCCAGCAGCCAGGGGCCGGGACTAGCGGCTTTAGAGCAGTACTTC | CASSQGPGLAALEQYF | TRBJ2-7 | TRBD2 | TRBV4-1 | .
TGTGCCAGCAGCTTTTCATTCGACGCCGGGGAGCTGTTTTTT | CASSFSFDAGELFF | TRBJ2-2 | . | TRBV7-2 | .
TGTGCCAGTAAATTGGTAACCGGGGAGCTGTTTTTT | CASKLVTGELFF | TRBJ2-2 | . | TRBV19 | .
TGCGCCAGCAGCCAAGCTGGAGGGTTCGGAGATACGCAGTATTTT | CASSQAGGFGDTQYF | TRBJ2-3 | . | TRBV4-1 | .
TGTGCCAGCAGCCCCCGGACAGGGAGGTTCCCCTTTTATGGCTACACCTTC | CASSPRTGRFPFYGYTF | TRBJ1-2 | . | TRBV21-1 | .
TGTGCCAGCAGCTTGGACGGACGGCCTAATTCACCCCTCCACTTT | CASSLDGRPNSPLHF | TRBJ1-6 | . | TRBV5-4 | .
TGTGCCAGCCAACCCAACAGGGAGGGTGGCTACACCTTC | CASQPNREGGYTF | TRBJ1-2 | . | TRBV6-5 | .
TGTGCCAGCAGTTACTCGGGACAGGGGAATCAGCCCCAGCATTTT | CASSYSGQGNQPQHF | TRBJ1-5 | TRBD1 | TRBV6-6 | .
TGTGCCTGGAGTTATGACGTCTTCCCTGGGAATGAGCAGTTCTTC | CAWSYDVFPGNEQFF | TRBJ2-1 | . | TRBV30 | .
TGCGCCAGCAGTGAGTTGGGACTAGGGGACACCGGGGAGCTGTTTTTT | CASSELGLGDTGELFF | TRBJ2-2 | TRBD2 | TRBV10-1 | .
TGTGCCAGCAGCCTCACCGGGACTAGGACCTACGAGCAGTACTTC | CASSLTGTRTYEQYF | TRBJ2-7 | TRBD2 | TRBV11-2 | .
TGTGCCACCACTAGCGCAGATACGCAGTATTTT | CATTSADTQYF | TRBJ2-3 | . | TRBV15 | once
TGCGCCAGTGGGGCCGCCGCCGACACTGAAGCTTTCTTT | CASGAAADTEAFF | TRBJ1-1 | . | TRBV5-1 | .
TGCGCCAGCAGCTTGTCTGTCGGGACCTCTGGTGAAAATGAGCAGTTCTTC | CASSLSVGTSGENEQFF | TRBJ2-1 | . | TRBV5-1 | .
TGTGCCAGCAGCGTAGAGGGGCGCAGGGGGGCTTTCTTT | CASSVEGRRGAFF | TRBJ1-1 | TRBD1 | TRBV9 | once
TGTGCCAGCTCACTTGACAATATCCTCGAGACCCAGTACTTC | CASSLDNILETQYF | TRBJ2-5 | . | TRBV18 | .
TGTGCCAGCAGCTTATGGACAGGTGAAAAACTGTTTTTT | CASSLWTGEKLFF | TRBJ1-4 | TRBD1 | TRBV11-2 | .
TGTGCCAGCAGCTCCGGGACTAGCGTTAGGCAGTTCTTC | CASSSGTSVRQFF | TRBJ2-1 | TRBD2 | TRBV5-6 | .
TGTGCCAGCAGCCCGGGACAGGGCGCTTCACCCCTCCACTTT | CASSPGQGASPLHF | TRBJ1-6 | TRBD1 | TRBV28 | .
TGTGCCAGCAGCAGAAGAACTAGCGGGAGATCCTACAATGAGCAGTTCTTC | CASSRRTSGRSYNEQFF | TRBJ2-1 | TRBD2 | TRBV7-9 | .
TGTGCCAGCAGCGTAGACCCCCGGTCCTACAATGAGCAGTTCTTC | CASSVDPRSYNEQFF | TRBJ2-1 | . | TRBV9 | .
TGTGCCTGGAGTGTTTTTGCGGGAGCACTTATAAGCTCCTACAATGAGCAGTTCTTC | CAWSVFAGALISSYNEQFF | TRBJ2-1 | TRBD2 | TRBV30 | few
TGTGCCAGCAGCCTTACGGCGTTTGGGGCCGTGGAGACAGATACGCAGTATTTT | CASSLTAFGAVETDTQYF | TRBJ2-3 | . | TRBV14 | .
TGTGCCAGCAGCTTAGGTACAGCAGGAGACGAGCAGTACTTC | CASSLGTAGDEQYF | TRBJ2-7 | . | TRBV7-9 | .
TGTGCCAGCGGCCGGGCGGGAGGCACCTACGAGCAGTACTTC | CASGRAGGTYEQYF | TRBJ2-7 | TRBD2 | TRBV27 | .
TGTGCCAGCAGCGCCCCCCTCACCGGGACTAGCGGGAGAGGCTACAATGAGCAGTTCTTC | CASSAPLTGTSGRGYNEQFF | TRBJ2-1 | TRBD2 | TRBV9 | .
TGTGCCAGTACCAGGAGGGATCCCTATCAGCCCCAGCATTTT | CASTRRDPYQPQHF | TRBJ1-5 | . | TRBV19 | .
TGCGCCAGCAGCCAAGTAAACAGGGAGACCCAGTACTTC | CASSQVNRETQYF | TRBJ2-5 | . | TRBV4-1 | .
TGTGCCAGCAGCTTGGGGATCTCCGGCTCCTATAATTCACCCCTCCACTTT | CASSLGISGSYNSPLHF | TRBJ1-6 | . | TRBV5-5 | few
TGTGCCAGCAGCTCCGAGGCTAACTATGGCTACACCTTC | CASSSEANYGYTF | TRBJ1-2 | . | TRBV11-2 | .
TGCGCCAGCAGCCAAGCGATACCGCTAAATTCACCCCTCCACTTT | CASSQAIPLNSPLHF | TRBJ1-6 | . | TRBV4-1 | .
TGTGCCAGCAGCTTGGGACAGGGGAGAGAGCAGTACTTC | CASSLGQGREQYF | TRBJ2-5 | TRBD1 | TRBV11-3 | .
TGTGCCAGCAGCTCGAGACGGAACCAAGAGACCCAGTACTTC | CASSSRRNQETQYF | TRBJ2-5 | . | TRBV7-9 | .
TGTGCCAGCTCACGACTCAAGAGCTCCTACGAGCAGTACTTC | CASSRLKSSYEQYF | TRBJ2-7 | . | TRBV18 | .
TGTGCCAGCAGCTTGATGTTGGGCGTCTCCTACAATGAGCAGTTCTTC | CASSLMLGVSYNEQFF | TRBJ2-1 | . | TRBV5-6 | .
TGCGCCAGCAGTGAGGCGGATGATGAAGCTTTCTTT | CASSEADDEAFF | TRBJ1-1 | . | TRBV10-1 | .
TGTGCCAGCAGAGTCCGGAGCGGATTCAGCACAGATACGCAGTATTTT | CASRVRSGFSTDTQYF | TRBJ2-3 | . | TRBV28 | .
TGTGCCAGCAGCTTAAACAGGGATTTCTATGGCTACACCTTC | CASSLNRDFYGYTF | TRBJ1-2 | . | TRBV7-2 | .
TGTGCCAGCAGCCCCACAGGGGACACCTACAATGAGCAGTTCTTC | CASSPTGDTYNEQFF | TRBJ2-1 | TRBD1 | TRBV9 | .
TGCGCCAGCGGTCCCATGGTAGGGGCCCACTACGAGCAGTACTTC | CASGPMVGAHYEQYF | TRBJ2-7 | . | TRBV5-1 | .
TGTGCCAGCAGCTCACTGACTAACCCTTACGAGCAGTACTTC | CASSSLTNPYEQYF | TRBJ2-7 | . | TRBV5-6 | .
TGTGCCAGCAGCGTACAGGGGTCGTACCAAGAGACCCAGTACTTC | CASSVQGSYQETQYF | TRBJ2-5 | TRBD1 | TRBV6-5 | .
TGTGCCAGCAGCTTAACAGGGGAGGGGGTCACAGATACGCAGTATTTT | CASSLTGEGVTDTQYF | TRBJ2-3 | . | TRBV7-2 | few
TGCGCCAGCAGCTTGTATCTGGGGCAGCCCCAGCATTTT | CASSLYLGQPQHF | TRBJ1-5 | . | TRBV5-1 | .
TGCGCCAGCAGCGTGGACAGGGTACGCACTGAAGCTTTCTTT | CASSVDRVRTEAFF | TRBJ1-1 | TRBD1 | TRBV5-1 | .
TGTGCCAGCACCCGGACAGGGGCAGTCCCCATGTACTTC | CASTRTGAVPMYF | TRBJ2-7 | TRBD1 | TRBV5-3 | .
TGTGCCTACGACGACGGAAACACCATATATTTT | CAYDDGNTIYF | TRBJ1-3 | . | TRBV30 | .
TGTGCCAGTAGTCCCACCCGGCGGGGGGCTTCGGGAGAGACCCAGTACTTC | CASSPTRRGASGETQYF | TRBJ2-5 | TRBD2 | TRBV19 | .
TGTGCCACCAGCAGACCCGGGAACAGGGACGAGCAGTACTTC | CATSRPGNRDEQYF | TRBJ2-7 | . | TRBV15 | few